This TCR beta chain came from a study of blood T cells in healthy people across ages. Germline V gene data show CDR1 as SGHVS and CDR2 as FQNEAQ. CDR3 length equals 13 residues. Comments on this clonotype: The junction shows a germline mismatch at one end, possibly a read error.

The use of a sample-barcoded 5' primer and a J-beta primer mix characterized a second PCR of roughly 7 to 11 cycles. TCRdb re-called the 5' RACE reads with MiXCR, one entry per CDR3 protein. This table has 1.5 million to 2 million distinct CDR3 sequences, about 31% appearing once. The source material was blood. V is TRBV7-8 and J is TRBJ2-3; D unclear. This receptor was obtained from a woman aged 25 to 45 in good health. The CDR3 region has the DNA TGTGCCTGCAGCTACGATCTGTCAGATACGCAGTATTTT. Residues: CACSYDLSDTQYF.